This T cell receptor (beta chain) comes out of a study of blood T cell repertoires in COVID-19. Study at large: Nucleic acid was either cDNA or gDNA, and it came from T cells, B-cell-depleted T cells, or PBMCs.

Authors' methods: Reference gene primer amplification gave estimated nucleated cell counts. The assay was immunoSEQ multiplex PCR, and TCRdb's table has in-frame clones only and misses some. V, J and clone size are taken as reported in that table, and D and trimming were inferred from the DNA itself. The repertoire holds about 210,000 clones, with around 92% as singletons. Trimming removed 7 bases from V and 1 base from J, with 15 bases in between. In germline, CDR1 is KGHDR, CDR2 SFDVKD. The CDR3 covers 15 residues. Participants spanned ages about 18 to 100 years and resided in 20 to 25 US areas. The sequencing sample was made of PBMCs or T cells enriched from blood (not recorded which). The sequence came from a woman younger than 30 who had recovered from COVID-19. The rearrangement joins TRBV24-1 to TRBJ1-1; D is possibly TRBD1 (5 bases). The CDR3 nucleotides are TGTGCCACCAGACCCAGGGAAGGGGCGAACACTGAAGCTTTCTTT. This encodes CATRPREGANTEAFF.